The rows below give T cell receptor beta chains drawn from one sample of a study of T-cell reconstitution after alpha-beta-depleted transplantation in children. Using its own MiXCR run on the PCR reads, TCRdb lists one record per CDR3 protein. The table includes hundreds of thousands of distinct CDR3 sequences, 16% detected once. Sequences were derived from PBMCs from the stem cell graft donor, sampled from the stem cell graft. The receptors were sampled from a human donor who donated a stem cell graft to a child with acute myeloid leukemia. The CDR3 runs from the conserved cysteine through the conserved F or W. D genes are given only for firm matches. Rows give clone size only sometimes, using once, few, many, or a class for an expanded clone.

12	.	TRBV10-3	.	TRBJ2-7	CATGPSSYEQYF	TGTGCCACCGGGCCGAGCTCCTACGAGCAGTACTTC
15	.	TRBV20-1	few	TRBJ2-3	CSARGGTTSTDTQYF	TGCAGTGCTAGGGGCGGGACAACTAGCACAGATACGCAGTATTTT
16	.	TRBV12-3/TRBV12-4	.	TRBJ1-2	CASSLFWRRDPGGYTF	TGTGCCAGCAGTTTGTTCTGGCGCAGGGATCCCGGAGGCTACACCTTC
15	TRBD1	TRBV7-8	few	TRBJ1-5	CASSGRDRGYQPQHF	TGTGCCAGCAGCGGCCGGGACAGAGGCTATCAGCCCCAGCATTTT
15	.	TRBV5-1	.	TRBJ1-2	CASSLNGGPEYGYTF	TGCGCCAGCAGCTTGAATGGCGGCCCGGAGTATGGCTACACCTTC
17	.	TRBV4-2	.	TRBJ2-1	CASSPPTGRGSYNEQFF	TGTGCCAGCAGCCCACCGACAGGACGAGGCTCCTACAATGAGCAGTTCTTC
13	.	TRBV5-1	few	TRBJ2-2	CASSLRESGELFF	TGCGCCAGCAGCCTACGAGAGTCGGGGGAGCTGTTTTTT
13	.	TRBV7-9	few	TRBJ2-1	CASSLGSRGEQFF	TGTGCCAGCAGCTTGGGGAGCCGGGGTGAGCAGTTCTTC
13	.	TRBV10-3	.	TRBJ2-1	CAISPRQYNEQFF	TGTGCCATCAGTCCCCGACAATACAATGAGCAGTTCTTC
14	.	TRBV29-1	many	TRBJ2-1	CSVDIFGGRNEQFF	TGCAGCGTTGACATTTTCGGGGGCCGGAATGAGCAGTTCTTC
15	TRBD2	TRBV7-2	few	TRBJ2-3	CASSLATSYTDTQYF	TGTGCCAGCAGCTTAGCGACTAGCTACACAGATACGCAGTATTTT
14	.	TRBV6-1	.	TRBJ2-3	CASSRLIGADTQYF	TGTGCCAGCAGTCGTTTGATTGGCGCAGATACGCAGTATTTT
18	.	TRBV5-6	many	TRBJ1-2	CASSLSGLIIRSFYGYTF	TGTGCCAGCAGCTTGTCCGGCCTCATAATAAGGTCCTTCTATGGCTACACCTTC
15	.	TRBV6-5	many	TRBJ2-6	CASSYFGSGANVLTF	TGTGCCAGCAGTTACTTCGGCTCTGGGGCCAACGTCCTGACTTTC
11	.	TRBV29-1	many	TRBJ2-5	CSVGTSETQYF	TGCAGCGTGGGGACCTCAGAGACCCAGTACTTC
15	.	TRBV6-5	few	TRBJ2-3	CASSYRRQRTDTQYF	TGTGCCAGCAGTTACCGACGACAGCGCACAGATACGCAGTATTTT
16	.	TRBV5-4	.	TRBJ2-6	CASTKRSLSGANVLTF	TGTGCCAGCACGAAGAGGAGTCTCTCTGGGGCCAACGTCCTGACTTTC
13	.	TRBV6-6	.	TRBJ2-2	CASSYPNTLTSVF	TGTGCCAGCAGCTACCCCAACACCCTCACCTCGGTTTTT
18	TRBD2	TRBV4-1	few	TRBJ2-3	CASSQAGGLAGGRDTQYF	TGCGCCAGCAGCCAGGCAGGTGGACTAGCGGGGGGCCGAGATACGCAGTATTTT
15	TRBD2	TRBV5-1	few	TRBJ2-1	CASSLGDSGGHEQFF	TGCGCCAGCAGCTTGGGTGATAGCGGGGGACATGAGCAGTTCTTC
17	.	TRBV7-8	few	TRBJ1-3	CASSLKGGTYSGNTIYF	TGTGCCAGCAGCTTAAAGGGGGGTACCTACTCTGGAAACACCATATATTTT
15	.	TRBV7-2	.	TRBJ2-1	CASSLTRTEGLEQFF	TGTGCCAGCAGCTTAACGCGAACGGAGGGACTTGAGCAGTTCTTC
11	.	TRBV6-2/TRBV6-3	many	TRBJ1-1	CASSRTKEAFF	TGTGCCAGCAGCAGGACTAAAGAAGCTTTCTTT
16	TRBD2	TRBV2	once	TRBJ2-7	CASSEARASGVNEQYF	TGTGCCAGCAGTGAAGCTCGGGCTAGCGGGGTGAACGAGCAGTACTTC
16	TRBD2	TRBV7-2	.	TRBJ2-3	CASSLVSGGGWDTQYF	TGTGCCAGCAGCTTAGTTTCGGGCGGGGGATGGGATACGCAGTATTTT
15	.	TRBV5-1	many	TRBJ2-1	CASSLDSSSYNEQFF	TGCGCCAGCAGCTTGGACTCCAGCTCCTACAATGAGCAGTTCTTC
17	TRBD1	TRBV6-5	many	TRBJ1-1	CASSYSATGSLNTEAFF	TGTGCCAGCAGTTACTCGGCGACAGGGAGCTTGAACACTGAAGCTTTCTTT
15	TRBD1	TRBV15	few	TRBJ1-6	CATSRHGQGDSPLHF	TGTGCCACCAGCCGCCACGGACAGGGGGATTCACCCCTCCACTTT
15	.	TRBV7-2	few	TRBJ2-2	CASSLASGPTGELFF	TGTGCCAGCAGCTTAGCCAGCGGGCCCACCGGGGAGCTGTTTTTT
14	.	TRBV27	once	TRBJ2-5	CASGPIEGKETQYF	TGTGCCAGCGGACCAATCGAGGGTAAAGAGACCCAGTACTTC
14	.	TRBV5-1	few	TRBJ1-5	CASSLVGSGQPQHF	TGCGCCAGCAGCTTGGTGGGGAGCGGTCAGCCCCAGCATTTT
13	TRBD1	TRBV20-1	many	TRBJ1-4	CSARDRRNEKLFF	TGCAGTGCTAGGGACAGGAGGAATGAAAAACTGTTTTTT
17	.	TRBV7-8	many	TRBJ1-5	CASSLEEGGFSNQPQHF	TGTGCCAGCAGCTTAGAAGAGGGTGGTTTTAGCAATCAGCCCCAGCATTTT
13	.	TRBV10-3	.	TRBJ2-3	CAIKGERGDTQYF	TGTGCCATCAAGGGCGAACGGGGAGATACGCAGTATTTT
15	TRBD1	TRBV20-1	many	TRBJ2-1	CSARFRDRALNEQFF	TGCAGTGCTAGGTTCAGAGACAGGGCTCTCAATGAGCAGTTCTTC
17	.	TRBV20-1	many	TRBJ2-3	CSARFRPPGHITDTQYF	TGCAGTGCTAGATTCCGCCCCCCAGGACACATCACAGATACGCAGTATTTT